This T cell receptor beta chain is from a study of cytomegalovirus exposure and HLA in healthy donors. Turning to the study itself: A prior analysis found about 120 million unique TCR beta sequences from around 200 million T cells.

The PCR contained 60 Vbeta and 13 Jbeta primers. TCRdb's table, derived via immunoSEQ multiplex PCR, lists solely in-frame clones and lacks some. The sample comprises about 180,000 clones, around 80% of which are singletons, and 1.5% to 2% rests with the top ten. Study results and limitations: The investigators catalogued about 170 TCR beta chains as cytomegalovirus-associated. Equally common other TCR beta chains were less clonally expanded than HLA-associated ones, a later analysis found.

Of note for this clone: Its antigen is not known.

The ends were cut back, 7 bases at V and 0 bases at J, with 10 bases in the middle. The CDR3 extends over 13 amino acids. Germline CDR1 reads SNHLY; CDR2 reads FYNNEI. The sequenced sample consisted of PBMCs. V and J are TRBV2 and TRBJ2-7; maybe TRBD1 (5 bases). The receptor was derived from a woman aged 30 to 39 in good health and CMV-seronegative. The CDR3 here is CASMGPSSYEQYF. The CDR3 DNA is TGTGCCAGCATGGGGCCGAGCTCCTACGAGCAGTACTTC.